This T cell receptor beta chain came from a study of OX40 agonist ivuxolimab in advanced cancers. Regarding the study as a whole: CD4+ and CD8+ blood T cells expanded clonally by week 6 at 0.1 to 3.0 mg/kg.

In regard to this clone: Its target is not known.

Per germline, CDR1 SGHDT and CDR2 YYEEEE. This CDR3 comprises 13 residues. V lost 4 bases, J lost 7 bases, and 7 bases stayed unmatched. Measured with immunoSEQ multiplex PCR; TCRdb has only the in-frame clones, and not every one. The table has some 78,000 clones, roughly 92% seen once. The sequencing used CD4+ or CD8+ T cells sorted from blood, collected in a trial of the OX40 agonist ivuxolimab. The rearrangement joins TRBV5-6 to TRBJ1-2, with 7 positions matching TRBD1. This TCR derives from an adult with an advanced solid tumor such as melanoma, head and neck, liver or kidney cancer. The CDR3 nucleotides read TGTGCCAGCAGCCCCCTAGGGGGCTCTGGCTACACCTTC. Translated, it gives CASSPLGGSGYTF.